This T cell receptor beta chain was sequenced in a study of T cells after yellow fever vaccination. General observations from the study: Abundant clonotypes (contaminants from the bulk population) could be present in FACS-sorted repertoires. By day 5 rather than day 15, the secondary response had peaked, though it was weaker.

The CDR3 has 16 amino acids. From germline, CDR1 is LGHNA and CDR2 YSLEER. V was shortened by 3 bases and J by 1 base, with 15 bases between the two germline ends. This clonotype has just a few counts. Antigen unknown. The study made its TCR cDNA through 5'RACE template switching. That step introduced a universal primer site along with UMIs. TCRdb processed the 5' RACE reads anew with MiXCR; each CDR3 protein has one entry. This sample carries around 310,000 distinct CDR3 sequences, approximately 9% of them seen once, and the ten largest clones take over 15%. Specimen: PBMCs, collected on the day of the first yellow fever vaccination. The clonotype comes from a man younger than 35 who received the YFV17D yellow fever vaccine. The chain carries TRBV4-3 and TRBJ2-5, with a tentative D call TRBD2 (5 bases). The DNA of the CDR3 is TGCGCCAGCAGCCACCGGAGGCGGACGCCCCAAGAGACCCAGTACTTC. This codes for CASSHRRRTPQETQYF.